The rows below give T cell receptor beta chains drawn from one sample of a study of T cell responses to AZD1222 COVID-19 vaccine. The data were produced by immunoSEQ multiplex PCR, yet TCRdb's version contains in-frame clones alone and is incomplete. The table shows fewer than 150,000 clones, with around 88% occurring only once. The material sequenced was peripheral blood, taken on day 0 of AZD1222 vaccination. The receptors derive from an adult in good health. The CDR3 runs from the conserved cysteine through the conserved F or W. Fields, in order: CDR3 protein, CDR3 DNA, J gene, V gene, CDR3 length, D gene, clone size. D genes are given only for firm matches. Size tells how often a clone was seen (once, few, many) or the class of an expanded clone, and some rows leave it out.

cdr3_aa: CSVATGGYGYTF
cdr3_nt: TGCAGCGTGGCGACAGGGGGGTATGGCTACACCTTC
j_call: TRBJ1-2
v_call: TRBV29-1
cdr3_length: 12
d_call: TRBD1
clone_size: .

cdr3_aa: CASSQTSGGRGDTQYF
cdr3_nt: TGTGCCAGCAGCCAGACTAGCGGGGGGCGGGGAGATACGCAGTATTTT
j_call: TRBJ2-3
v_call: TRBV7-8
cdr3_length: 16
d_call: TRBD2
clone_size: .

cdr3_aa: CASSQDGYSNQPQHF
cdr3_nt: TGTGCCAGCAGCCAAGATGGTTATAGCAATCAGCCCCAGCATTTT
j_call: TRBJ1-5
v_call: TRBV3-1/TRBV3-2
cdr3_length: 15
d_call: .
clone_size: .

cdr3_aa: CASSIGQPGWETQYF
cdr3_nt: TGTGCCAGTAGTATAGGGCAGCCTGGGTGGGAGACCCAGTACTTC
j_call: TRBJ2-5
v_call: TRBV19
cdr3_length: 15
d_call: .
clone_size: .

cdr3_aa: CASSLAPGAGTGELFF
cdr3_nt: TGTGCCAGCAGCTTAGCTCCTGGGGCAGGGACCGGGGAGCTGTTTTTT
j_call: TRBJ2-2
v_call: TRBV7-9
cdr3_length: 16
d_call: .
clone_size: .

cdr3_aa: CASSLAGQGVETQYF
cdr3_nt: TGCGCCAGCAGCTTGGCCGGGCAGGGGGTTGAGACCCAGTACTTC
j_call: TRBJ2-5
v_call: TRBV5-1
cdr3_length: 15
d_call: TRBD1
clone_size: .

cdr3_aa: CASSYLGTAINYGYTF
cdr3_nt: TGTGCCAGCAGTTACTTAGGGACAGCTATAAACTATGGCTACACCTTC
j_call: TRBJ1-2
v_call: TRBV6-5
cdr3_length: 16
d_call: TRBD1
clone_size: .

cdr3_aa: CASSTAGGPQYF
cdr3_nt: TGTGCCAGTAGTACAGCGGGGGGGCCCCAGTACTTC
j_call: TRBJ2-5
v_call: TRBV19
cdr3_length: 12
d_call: TRBD2
clone_size: .

cdr3_aa: CASSLDKQQGVGDTQYF
cdr3_nt: TGTGCCAGCAGCTTGGACAAGCAACAGGGGGTAGGAGATACGCAGTATTTT
j_call: TRBJ2-3
v_call: TRBV5-6
cdr3_length: 17
d_call: TRBD1
clone_size: .

cdr3_aa: CASSFYRGVAIQYF
cdr3_nt: TGTGCCAGCAGCTTTTACCGTGGGGTGGCCATTCAGTACTTC
j_call: TRBJ2-4
v_call: TRBV3-1/TRBV3-2
cdr3_length: 14
d_call: .
clone_size: .

cdr3_aa: CASSLARGTTNTGELFF
cdr3_nt: TGTGCCAGCAGCTTAGCGCGGGGGACTACGAACACCGGGGAGCTGTTTTTT
j_call: TRBJ2-2
v_call: TRBV7-2
cdr3_length: 17
d_call: TRBD2
clone_size: once

cdr3_aa: CASAVITDTQYF
cdr3_nt: TGTGCCAGCGCAGTCATAACAGATACGCAGTATTTT
j_call: TRBJ2-3
v_call: TRBV28
cdr3_length: 12
d_call: .
clone_size: .

cdr3_aa: CASSLVPSTGRNTEAFF
cdr3_nt: TGTGCCAGCAGCTTAGTCCCCTCGACAGGACGGAACACTGAAGCTTTCTTT
j_call: TRBJ1-1
v_call: TRBV7-2
cdr3_length: 17
d_call: .
clone_size: .

cdr3_aa: CASHPSGEKLFF
cdr3_nt: TGTGCCAGTCATCCGTCGGGGGAAAAACTGTTTTTT
j_call: TRBJ1-4
v_call: TRBV7-9
cdr3_length: 12
d_call: .
clone_size: .

cdr3_aa: CASSLGDRLNSPLHF
cdr3_nt: TGTGCCAGCAGCTTAGGGGACAGGCTGAATTCACCCCTCCACTTT
j_call: TRBJ1-6
v_call: TRBV5-5
cdr3_length: 15
d_call: TRBD1
clone_size: few

cdr3_aa: CASSYFGVGRDQPQHF
cdr3_nt: TGTGCCAGCAGTTACTTTGGTGTGGGGCGTGATCAGCCCCAGCATTTT
j_call: TRBJ1-5
v_call: TRBV6-5
cdr3_length: 16
d_call: .
clone_size: few

cdr3_aa: CASSRAGDEKLFF
cdr3_nt: TGTGCCAGCAGCCGGGCCGGGGATGAAAAACTGTTTTTT
j_call: TRBJ1-4
v_call: TRBV25-1
cdr3_length: 13
d_call: .
clone_size: .

cdr3_aa: CASSPGGPMNTEAFF
cdr3_nt: TGTGCCAGCAGCCCAGGGGGGCCTATGAACACTGAAGCTTTCTTT
j_call: TRBJ1-1
v_call: TRBV9
cdr3_length: 15
d_call: TRBD1
clone_size: .

cdr3_aa: CASSFGGGQPQHF
cdr3_nt: TGTGCCAGCAGTTTCGGCGGAGGCCAGCCCCAGCATTTT
j_call: TRBJ1-5
v_call: TRBV12-3/TRBV12-4
cdr3_length: 13
d_call: .
clone_size: .

cdr3_aa: CASSRTNQETQYF
cdr3_nt: TGTGCCAGCAGCCGGACAAACCAAGAGACCCAGTACTTC
j_call: TRBJ2-5
v_call: TRBV7-9
cdr3_length: 13
d_call: .
clone_size: once

cdr3_aa: CASSPSLAGATYEQYF
cdr3_nt: TGTGCCAGCAGTCCTTCACTAGCGGGGGCCACCTACGAGCAGTACTTC
j_call: TRBJ2-7
v_call: TRBV27
cdr3_length: 16
d_call: TRBD2
clone_size: once

cdr3_aa: CASSQSSALNTEAFF
cdr3_nt: TGTGCCAGCAGCCAATCCTCGGCCTTGAACACTGAAGCTTTCTTT
j_call: TRBJ1-1
v_call: TRBV3-1/TRBV3-2
cdr3_length: 15
d_call: .
clone_size: .

cdr3_aa: CASSDAGGNQPQHF
cdr3_nt: TGTGCCAGCAGTGATGCGGGGGGGAATCAGCCCCAGCATTTT
j_call: TRBJ1-5
v_call: TRBV6-1
cdr3_length: 14
d_call: .
clone_size: once

cdr3_aa: CASSLVGGGGVEAFF
cdr3_nt: TGTGCCAGCAGCTTAGTCGGGGGTGGTGGAGTTGAAGCTTTCTTT
j_call: TRBJ1-1
v_call: TRBV7-2
cdr3_length: 15
d_call: .
clone_size: .

cdr3_aa: CASIYIMNTEAFF
cdr3_nt: TGTGCCAGCATATATATCATGAACACTGAAGCTTTCTTT
j_call: TRBJ1-1
v_call: TRBV2
cdr3_length: 13
d_call: .
clone_size: few

cdr3_aa: CASSYVFYEQYF
cdr3_nt: TGTGCCAGCAGTTACGTGTTCTACGAGCAGTACTTC
j_call: TRBJ2-7
v_call: TRBV6-2/TRBV6-3
cdr3_length: 12
d_call: .
clone_size: .

cdr3_aa: CASRSLGVTEAFF
cdr3_nt: TGTGCCAGCAGAAGTTTAGGGGTCACTGAAGCTTTCTTT
j_call: TRBJ1-1
v_call: TRBV11-2
cdr3_length: 13
d_call: .
clone_size: .

cdr3_aa: CASSPRLAEYEQYF
cdr3_nt: TGTGCCAGCAGCCCTCGACTAGCAGAGTACGAGCAGTACTTC
j_call: TRBJ2-7
v_call: TRBV7-3
cdr3_length: 14
d_call: TRBD2
clone_size: .

cdr3_aa: CATSEGATTGELFF
cdr3_nt: TGTGCCACCAGTGAGGGGGCAACAACCGGGGAGCTGTTTTTT
j_call: TRBJ2-2
v_call: TRBV15
cdr3_length: 14
d_call: TRBD1
clone_size: once

cdr3_aa: CASRLGHGADGYTF
cdr3_nt: TGTGCCAGCAGGCTCGGACACGGCGCTGACGGCTACACCTTC
j_call: TRBJ1-2
v_call: TRBV28
cdr3_length: 14
d_call: .
clone_size: .

cdr3_aa: CASSTGQFDGYTF
cdr3_nt: TGTGCCAGCAGCACCGGACAGTTCGATGGCTACACCTTC
j_call: TRBJ1-2
v_call: TRBV6-5
cdr3_length: 13
d_call: .
clone_size: once

cdr3_aa: CASSFPSGLDTQYF
cdr3_nt: TGTGCCAGCAGCTTTCCTTCAGGGTTAGATACGCAGTATTTT
j_call: TRBJ2-3
v_call: TRBV7-2
cdr3_length: 14
d_call: .
clone_size: once

cdr3_aa: CASSQGDGYTF
cdr3_nt: TGTGCCAGCAGTCAGGGGGACGGCTACACCTTC
j_call: TRBJ1-2
v_call: TRBV6-2/TRBV6-3
cdr3_length: 11
d_call: TRBD1
clone_size: .

cdr3_aa: CASSQEGGQGQYF
cdr3_nt: TGTGCCAGCAGCCAAGAAGGGGGGCAGGGGCAGTACTTC
j_call: TRBJ2-7
v_call: TRBV3-1/TRBV3-2
cdr3_length: 13
d_call: .
clone_size: .

cdr3_aa: CASRADGLAGNTIYF
cdr3_nt: TGTGCCAGCAGGGCTGACGGCCTCGCTGGAAACACCATATATTTT
j_call: TRBJ1-3
v_call: TRBV2
cdr3_length: 15
d_call: .
clone_size: .

cdr3_aa: CASRNTGSYEQYF
cdr3_nt: TGTGCCAGCAGAAATACAGGCTCCTACGAGCAGTACTTC
j_call: TRBJ2-7
v_call: TRBV12-3/TRBV12-4
cdr3_length: 13
d_call: .
clone_size: .

cdr3_aa: CASSGGQELRQYF
cdr3_nt: TGTGCCAGCAGTGGCGGACAGGAGCTTAGGCAGTATTTT
j_call: TRBJ2-3
v_call: TRBV27
cdr3_length: 13
d_call: TRBD1
clone_size: .

cdr3_aa: CAISPRVENEQFF
cdr3_nt: TGTGCCATCAGTCCCAGGGTTGAAAATGAGCAGTTCTTC
j_call: TRBJ2-1
v_call: TRBV10-3
cdr3_length: 13
d_call: .
clone_size: .

cdr3_aa: CASSRGQGNTDTQYF
cdr3_nt: TGTGCCAGCTCCCGGGGACAGGGCAACACAGATACGCAGTATTTT
j_call: TRBJ2-3
v_call: TRBV18
cdr3_length: 15
d_call: TRBD1
clone_size: .

cdr3_aa: CASSALAITGELFF
cdr3_nt: TGCGCCAGCAGTGCACTAGCGATCACCGGGGAGCTGTTTTTT
j_call: TRBJ2-2
v_call: TRBV10-1
cdr3_length: 14
d_call: TRBD2
clone_size: .

cdr3_aa: CASSSDRGAFF
cdr3_nt: TGTGCCAGCAGCTCGGACAGGGGGGCTTTCTTT
j_call: TRBJ1-1
v_call: TRBV7-2
cdr3_length: 11
d_call: TRBD1
clone_size: .

cdr3_aa: CASSFPGPTEKAFF
cdr3_nt: TGTGCCAGTAGTTTCCCCGGGCCAACCGAAAAGGCTTTCTTT
j_call: TRBJ1-1
v_call: TRBV19
cdr3_length: 14
d_call: .
clone_size: .

cdr3_aa: CASRGQGAYEQYF
cdr3_nt: TGTGCCAGCAGGGGACAGGGTGCCTACGAGCAGTACTTC
j_call: TRBJ2-7
v_call: TRBV2
cdr3_length: 13
d_call: TRBD1
clone_size: .

cdr3_aa: CASSLGGGRTEAFF
cdr3_nt: TGTGCCAGCAGTCTCGGGGGGGGGCGAACTGAAGCTTTCTTT
j_call: TRBJ1-1
v_call: TRBV6-5
cdr3_length: 14
d_call: .
clone_size: .

cdr3_aa: CASGNPPGANVLTF
cdr3_nt: TGTGCCAGCGGGAACCCCCCTGGGGCCAACGTCCTGACTTTC
j_call: TRBJ2-6
v_call: TRBV28
cdr3_length: 14
d_call: .
clone_size: once

cdr3_aa: CASSGTGGTTEAFF
cdr3_nt: TGTGCCAGCAGCGGGACAGGGGGGACCACTGAAGCTTTCTTT
j_call: TRBJ1-1
v_call: TRBV2
cdr3_length: 14
d_call: TRBD1
clone_size: once

cdr3_aa: CASSYQKNTEAFF
cdr3_nt: TGTGCCAGCAGTTACCAGAAGAACACTGAAGCTTTCTTT
j_call: TRBJ1-1
v_call: TRBV6-5
cdr3_length: 13
d_call: .
clone_size: .

cdr3_aa: CATSRQPNTEAFF
cdr3_nt: TGTGCCACCAGCAGACAGCCGAACACTGAAGCTTTCTTT
j_call: TRBJ1-1
v_call: TRBV15
cdr3_length: 13
d_call: .
clone_size: .

cdr3_aa: CASSLQGATEAFF
cdr3_nt: TGTGCCAGCAGTCTACAGGGGGCTACTGAAGCTTTCTTT
j_call: TRBJ1-1
v_call: TRBV27
cdr3_length: 13
d_call: TRBD1
clone_size: .

cdr3_aa: CASSFHRGNTGELFF
cdr3_nt: TGTGCCAGCAGCTTCCACAGGGGGAACACCGGGGAGCTGTTTTTT
j_call: TRBJ2-2
v_call: TRBV5-4
cdr3_length: 15
d_call: TRBD1
clone_size: .

cdr3_aa: CASSYRLMNTEAFF
cdr3_nt: TGTGCCAGCAGTTACCGGCTAATGAACACTGAAGCTTTCTTT
j_call: TRBJ1-1
v_call: TRBV6-5
cdr3_length: 14
d_call: .
clone_size: .

cdr3_aa: CASSTSGVPSYNEQFF
cdr3_nt: TGTGCCAGCTCAACGTCAGGGGTCCCCTCCTACAATGAGCAGTTCTTC
j_call: TRBJ2-1
v_call: TRBV18
cdr3_length: 16
d_call: .
clone_size: .

cdr3_aa: CASSYPGGTGGYTF
cdr3_nt: TGTGCCAGCAGTTACCCAGGGGGGACTGGGGGCTACACCTTC
j_call: TRBJ1-2
v_call: TRBV6-5
cdr3_length: 14
d_call: TRBD1
clone_size: .

cdr3_aa: CSVANSNQPQHF
cdr3_nt: TGCAGCGTTGCTAATAGCAATCAGCCCCAGCATTTT
j_call: TRBJ1-5
v_call: TRBV29-1
cdr3_length: 12
d_call: .
clone_size: .

cdr3_aa: CAISGYGGPGNTIYF
cdr3_nt: TGTGCCATCAGTGGGTACGGGGGCCCTGGAAACACCATATATTTT
j_call: TRBJ1-3
v_call: TRBV10-3
cdr3_length: 15
d_call: .
clone_size: .

cdr3_aa: CASSYAPYGVNTEAFF
cdr3_nt: TGTGCCAGCAGTTACGCCCCTTACGGGGTGAACACTGAAGCTTTCTTT
j_call: TRBJ1-1
v_call: TRBV6-6
cdr3_length: 16
d_call: .
clone_size: .

cdr3_aa: CATSGDWNTEAFF
cdr3_nt: TGTGCCACCTCAGGGGACTGGAACACTGAAGCTTTCTTT
j_call: TRBJ1-1
v_call: TRBV27
cdr3_length: 13
d_call: .
clone_size: .

cdr3_aa: CASSVLPGQINEKLFF
cdr3_nt: TGTGCCAGCAGTGTCCTTCCGGGACAAATTAATGAAAAACTGTTTTTT
j_call: TRBJ1-4
v_call: TRBV2
cdr3_length: 16
d_call: .
clone_size: .

cdr3_aa: CASSEIKGTGKDTDTQYF
cdr3_nt: TGTGCCAGCAGTGAAATAAAGGGGACAGGGAAAGACACAGATACGCAGTATTTT
j_call: TRBJ2-3
v_call: TRBV25-1
cdr3_length: 18
d_call: TRBD1
clone_size: .

cdr3_aa: CASSLEVTEAFF
cdr3_nt: TGTGCCAGCAGCTTGGAGGTGACTGAAGCTTTCTTT
j_call: TRBJ1-1
v_call: TRBV5-5
cdr3_length: 12
d_call: .
clone_size: .